One sample yielded the 32 T cell receptor beta chains listed below, sequenced in a study of T cell repertoires in aging, cancer and after chemotherapy. Amplification of TCR beta used genomic DNA extracted from peripheral blood. TRB rearrangements spanning V, D and J were amplified using mixed TRB-A/B primers. TCRdb re-derived calls from the multiplex PCR reads in MiXCR, one entry per CDR3 protein. The sample holds several thousand distinct CDR3 sequences, roughly 36% seen once. Sequencing was carried out using blood. The origin of the receptors is a human donor in good health.

In its sample, this clonotype was seen a few times. J is TRBJ2-4 and V is TRBV27; weak D call: TRBD1 (5 bases). The CDR3 spans 14 residues. V was clipped by 3 bases and J by 2 bases, with 8 bases between them. Germline CDR1 is MNHEY and CDR2 is SMNVEV (reference sequence). CDR3 loop: CASSFSGPKNIQYF. The CDR3, as DNA: TGTGCCAGCAGTTTTTCAGGGCCCAAAAACATTCAGTACTTC.

V gene TRBV30 combines with J gene TRBJ2-7; D is undetermined. The V and J ends lost 8 bases and 1 base respectively, with 21 bases between them. The CDR3 extends over 15 amino acids. CDR1 is GTSNPN and CDR2 is SVGIG in the germline V gene (reference sequence). The CDR3 DNA reads TGTGCCAGCAGCCCACCCCCCGCGCAGTCCTACGAGCAGTACTTC. Encoded protein: CASSPPPAQSYEQYF.

The rearrangement links TRBV29-1 to TRBJ1-5, with D uncertain. Germline V CDR1 and CDR2: SQVTM, ANQGSEA. V dropped 4 bases and J dropped 5 bases, with 12 bases sitting between them. The CDR3 is 13 amino acids. CDR3 sequence: CSVAGGVDQPQHF. CDR3 coding DNA: TGCAGCGTTGCGGGCGGGGTTGATCAGCCCCAGCATTTT.

J is TRBJ2-3 and V is TRBV6-2 or TRBV6-3; tentatively, D is TRBD2 (6 bases). V dropped 0 bases and J dropped 3 bases, with 10 bases sitting between them. Looked up from germline, CDR1 is MNHEY and CDR2 is SVGEGT. This CDR3 region has 15 residues. The CDR3 loop reads CASSYSLAGTDTQYF. CDR3 nucleotide sequence: TGTGCCAGCAGTTACTCCTTGGCGGGAACAGATACGCAGTATTTT.

This clonotype was seen only a few times. The CDR3 sequence: CASSPPTGGITDTQYF. The CDR3 bases are TGTGCCAGCTCACCTCCAACAGGGGGGATCACAGATACGCAGTATTTT. The chain links TRBV18 to TRBJ2-3; TRBD1 aligns across 8 bases. With V trimmed by 3 bases and J by 2 bases, 7 bases remained unmatched. Germline CDR1 KGHSH, CDR2 LQKENI. CDR3 size: 16 residues.

The sample holds a few counts of this clonotype. This chain joins TRBV6-6 and TRBJ2-5; 12 bases map to TRBD2. The ends lost 6 bases at V and 3 bases at J; junction bases unmatched: 8. Germline CDR1 MNHNY, CDR2 SVGAGI (reference sequence). The CDR3 loop spans 16 amino acids. As DNA, the CDR3 is TGTGCCAGCAGCCATAGACTAGCGGGGGCGAAAGAGACCCAGTACTTC. This gives the protein CASSHRLAGAKETQYF.

In this sample, this clonotype turned up a few times. V is TRBV5-4 and J is TRBJ2-3; D remains unclear. V lost 0 bases and J lost 5, with 7 bases in between. Per germline, CDR1 SGHNT and CDR2 YYREEE (reference sequence). The CDR3 extends over 13 amino acids. This CDR3 reads CASSLGAQDTQYF. In DNA form, the CDR3 reads TGTGCCAGCAGCTTGGGCGCCCAAGATACGCAGTATTTT.

This clonotype came up a few times. CDR3 nucleotide sequence: TGTGCCAGCAGCTTATCAGGGGCTCCGAACACCGGGGAGCTGTTTTTT. It is translated as CASSLSGAPNTGELFF. The gene calls are TRBV5-4 and TRBJ2-2; possible D gene TRBD1, 6 bases. This CDR3 has 16 residues. The V end lost 2 bases, the J end lost 0 bases, and 11 bases lay between the germline ends. CDR1 is SGHNT and CDR2 is YYREEE in the germline V gene (reference sequence).

The CDR3 loop is CATSATEAGYTF. DNA of the CDR3: TGTGCCACCAGCGCGACAGAGGCTGGCTACACCTTC. The V and J genes are TRBV24-1 and TRBJ1-2, with a tentative D call TRBD1 (5 bases). The CDR3 is 12 amino acids. Trimming cost V 7 bases and J 7 bases, with 12 bases left between them. Germline CDR1 KGHDR, CDR2 SFDVKD.

This clonotype was detected only a few times. The V and J genes are TRBV30 and TRBJ1-1; D is ambiguous. V was pared by 0 bases and J by 5 bases, with 10 bases between. The CDR3 runs 13 residues. Per the germline V gene, CDR1 is GTSNPN and CDR2 is SVGIG (reference sequence). The CDR3 spells CAWSVLSGTEAFF. DNA of the CDR3: TGTGCCTGGAGTGTACTGTCAGGAACTGAAGCTTTCTTT.

The chain is built from TRBV6-5 and TRBJ1-4; TRBD1 might be the D (6 bases). Trimming cost V 6 bases and J 4 bases, with 18 bases left between them. In germline, CDR1 is MNHEY, CDR2 SVGAGI. The CDR3 is 16 amino acids. The CDR3 reads CASRPWTADFNEKLFF. The CDR3 coding sequence is TGTGCCAGCAGGCCTTGGACAGCCGATTTTAATGAAAAACTGTTTTTT.

The chain is built from TRBV6-2 or TRBV6-3 and TRBJ2-3; D call uncertain. The germline gives CDR1 MNHEY, CDR2 SVGEGT. Between the trimmed V and J ends, which lost 2 bases and 0 bases, there was a span of 6 bases. This CDR3 has 14 residues. The CDR3 region has the DNA TGTGCCAGCAGTTACGTCTCTAGCACAGATACGCAGTATTTT. As protein: CASSYVSSTDTQYF.

This clonotype was observed a handful of times. This chain connects TRBV6-6 to TRBJ1-4; 9 positions match TRBD1. CDR1 and CDR2 from the germline V gene are MNHNY and SVGAGI (reference sequence). CDR3 length equals 19 residues. V was clipped by 2 bases and J by 0 bases; unmatched bases: 10. CDR3 amino acids: CASSYLVGQGLATNEKLFF. The DNA for the CDR3 is TGTGCCAGCAGTTACCTGGTGGGACAGGGACTTGCAACTAATGAAAAACTGTTTTTT.

This clonotype showed up just a few times. The chain has TRBV6-6 and TRBJ1-4; TRBD1 might be the D (5 bases). This CDR3 contains 14 residues. Trimming took 6 bases from V and 8 from J, leaving 16 bases between them. Per germline, CDR1 MNHNY and CDR2 SVGAGI (reference sequence). The CDR3 sequence: CASRPGGSREKLFF. The DNA for the CDR3 is TGTGCCAGCAGGCCCGGGGGGTCTAGGGAAAAACTGTTTTTT.

J is TRBJ2-3 and V is TRBV15; 7 bases match TRBD1. The V and J ends lost 0 bases and 3 bases, in that order; junction bases with no gene match: 6. CDR1 and CDR2 from the germline V gene are LNHNV and YYDKDF (reference sequence). CDR3 length: 16 amino acids. CDR3 in amino acids: CATSRDIETGTDTQYF. Written as DNA, the CDR3 is TGTGCCACCAGCAGAGATATTGAGACAGGGACAGATACGCAGTATTTT.

The chain recombines TRBV11-3 with TRBJ1-5; TRBD1 matches at 8 bases. Germline V gives CDR1 SGHNT, CDR2 YENEEA. The CDR3 loop spans 13 amino acids. With 4 bases clipped from V and 10 bases from J, the junction kept 6 bases outside the gene matches. CDR3 protein: CASSSDRGQPQHF. Written as DNA, the CDR3 is TGTGCCAGCAGCTCCGACAGGGGTCAACCCCAGCATTTT.

The chain couples TRBV11-1 to TRBJ2-1, with TRBD2 matching over 9 bases. Germline CDR1 reads SGHAT; CDR2 reads FQDESV (reference sequence). The CDR3 sequence is 16 residues long. With V trimmed by 4 bases and J by 5 bases, 9 bases remained unmatched. This CDR3 is CASSSLTSGGNNEQFF. The CDR3 region has the DNA TGTGCCAGCAGCTCGTTGACTAGCGGCGGAAACAATGAGCAGTTCTTC.

The chain joins TRBV6-1 to TRBJ2-1; D remains unclear. The CDR3 has 15 amino acids. V was clipped by 6 bases and J by 0 bases, with 12 bases between them. Germline V CDR1 and CDR2: MNHNS, SASEGT. The CDR3 loop is CASSSDGISYNEQFF. The CDR3 DNA follows: TGTGCCAGCAGCTCGGACGGAATCTCCTACAATGAGCAGTTCTTC.

Concerning this clonotype itself: Given a much more abundant clone one base away, this may be a read error. The chain carries TRBV29-1 and TRBJ2-5; 7 nucleotides line up with TRBD1. CDR1 and CDR2 from the germline V gene are SQVTM and ANQGSEA. The CDR3 contains 14 residues. V shed 4 bases and J 3 bases; nucleotides not matched to a gene: 8. CDR3 nucleotide sequence: TGCAGCGTTGCCCGGCAGGGGGAAGAAGAGACCCAGTACTTC. Protein sequence: CSVARQGEEETQYF.

The chain is built from TRBV11-2 and TRBJ2-7; D is ambiguous. Germline assignment: CDR1 SGHAT and CDR2 FQNNGV. Between the trimmed V and J ends, which lost 1 base and 7 bases, there was a span of 11 bases. CDR3 size: 13 residues. CDR3 in DNA: TGTGCCAGCAGCTTAGGTATGCCCGGGGAGCAGTACTTC. Amino acid sequence: CASSLGMPGEQYF.

This sequence joins TRBV20-1 and TRBJ2-7, with unresolved D. V was cut by 2 bases and J by 0 bases, with 8 bases left in between. Germline V gene sequence: CDR1 DFQATT, CDR2 SNEGSKA (reference sequence). The length of the CDR3 is 13 residues. This CDR3 reads CSARRLDSYEQYF. CDR3 coding DNA: TGCAGTGCTAGACGGCTTGACTCCTACGAGCAGTACTTC.

This clonotype occurred once. The gene calls are TRBV12-3 or TRBV12-4 and TRBJ2-1, with 8 bases matching TRBD1. Unmatched junction bases numbered 6, after V lost 1 base and J lost 7 bases. There are 15 residues in the CDR3. The CDR3 nucleotides are TGTGCCAGCAGTTTAGGACAGGGGTTGATGAATGAGCAGTTCTTC. Translation gives CASSLGQGLMNEQFF.

The chain recombines TRBV27 with TRBJ2-5, with D tentatively TRBD1 (6 bases). This CDR3 is built from 13 residues. Germline CDR1 MNHEY, CDR2 SMNVEV (reference sequence). The V and J ends lost 4 bases and 5 bases respectively, with 11 bases between them. The CDR3 nucleotides read TGTGCCAGCAGTTGGATGAGGGGGGAGACCCAGTACTTC. Its translation: CASSWMRGETQYF.

The chain carries TRBV12-3 or TRBV12-4 and TRBJ1-1, with 9 nucleotides matching TRBD1. The CDR3 loop spans 10 amino acids. The CDR3 region has the DNA TGTGCTTCGGGACAGGGTGGCGCTTTCTTT. Encoded protein: CASGQGGAFF.

In its sample, this clonotype was seen a few times. This sequence joins TRBV27 and TRBJ1-6; 9 nucleotides match TRBD1. CDR1 MNHEY and CDR2 SMNVEV come from the germline V gene (reference sequence). The CDR3 consists of 14 residues. With 6 bases clipped from V and 10 bases from J, the junction kept 7 bases outside the gene matches. The CDR3 nucleotides are TGTGCCAGCAGCTGGGACAGGGTTGGGTCACCCCTCCACTTT. It is translated as CASSWDRVGSPLHF.

This chain joins TRBV10-3 and TRBJ2-5, with D perhaps matching TRBD1 (5 bases). Trimming shortened V by 4 bases and J by 1 base, and 7 bases separated the two germline ends. The CDR3 sequence is 13 residues long. Germline V gives CDR1 ENHRY, CDR2 SYGVKD. The CDR3 DNA sequence: TGTGCCATCAGTGGGCAGGGCCAAGAGACCCAGTACTTC. The encoded protein is CAISGQGQETQYF.

The gene calls are TRBV24-1 and TRBJ2-3, with TRBD2 identical over 10 bases. The CDR3 totals 17 residues. V trimming: 3 bases; J trimming: 0 bases; junction bases outside the gene matches: 5. Germline values: CDR1 KGHDR, CDR2 SFDVKD. This CDR3 is CATSDTRTSGSTDTQYF. In nucleotides, the CDR3 is TGTGCCACCAGTGATACCAGGACTAGCGGTAGCACAGATACGCAGTATTTT.

In its sample, this clonotype was seen once. Compared with germline, one end of the junction differs, possibly owing to a read error. This chain uses TRBV5-5 with TRBJ2-1, with TRBD2 matching 8 bases. The CDR3 has 16 residues. CDR1 SGHKS and CDR2 YYEKEE come from the germline V gene (reference sequence). CDR3 in amino acids: CASSLAGAGAYNEQFF. CDR3 coding DNA: TGCGCCAGCAGCCTGGCGGGAGCGGGGGCCTACAATGAGCAGTTCTTC.

This clonotype came up a few times. The chain employs TRBV11-1 and TRBJ2-5, with D unresolved. The germline gives CDR1 SGHAT, CDR2 FQDESV (reference sequence). Trimming took 3 bases from V and 2 from J, leaving 10 bases between them. CDR3 length equals 14 residues. The CDR3 spells CASSLWADQETQYF. In DNA form, the CDR3 reads TGTGCCAGCAGCTTGTGGGCCGATCAAGAGACCCAGTACTTC.

This sequence joins TRBV6-5 and TRBJ1-3; possible D gene TRBD1, 6 bases. CDR3 size: 16 residues. V lost 0 bases, J lost 3 bases, and 12 bases lay in between. Germline lookup yields CDR1 MNHEY and CDR2 SVGAGI. The CDR3 loop is CASSYSGGLGGNTIYF. The CDR3 bases are TGTGCCAGCAGTTACTCCGGGGGGCTCGGTGGAAACACCATATATTTT.

V usage is TRBV6-6 and J usage is TRBJ1-1; 9 bases agree with TRBD1. Germline values: CDR1 MNHNY, CDR2 SVGAGI (reference sequence). The CDR3 consists of 14 residues. V lost 5 bases and J lost 5; bases outside the gene matches: 6. The CDR3 sequence: CASSDNRGQTEAFF. The DNA of the CDR3 is TGTGCCAGCAGTGATAACAGGGGGCAGACTGAAGCTTTCTTT.

J is TRBJ1-2 and V is TRBV7-9, with a weak D call TRBD1 (5 bases). The CDR3 is made up of 14 amino acids. Trimming cost V 1 base and J 9 bases, with 15 bases left between them. Germline lookup yields CDR1 SEHNR and CDR2 FQNEAQ (reference sequence). For the CDR3, the DNA is TGTGCCAGCAGCTTAGACGGGACGGTCGTCCGCTACACCTTC. Translation gives CASSLDGTVVRYTF.